This TCR beta chain was identified in a study of T cell responses to AZD1222 COVID-19 vaccine. V shed 3 bases, J shed 6 bases, and the junction held 6 bases outside the gene matches. Germline V gene lookup returns CDR1 KGHSH and CDR2 LQKENI. The CDR3 loop spans 14 amino acids. Profiling relied on immunoSEQ multiplex PCR, and the TCRdb table lists in-frame clones only, not all of them. The sample holds about 70,000 clones, less than 85% seen once. The sequences come from peripheral blood, collected on day 0 of AZD1222 vaccination. The chain carries TRBV18 and TRBJ1-1; 8 nucleotides match TRBD1. The receptor comes from an adult in good health. The CDR3 region has the DNA TGTGCCAGCTCACCGGGACAGGCCTGGGCTGAAGCTTTCTTT. As protein: CASSPGQAWAEAFF.